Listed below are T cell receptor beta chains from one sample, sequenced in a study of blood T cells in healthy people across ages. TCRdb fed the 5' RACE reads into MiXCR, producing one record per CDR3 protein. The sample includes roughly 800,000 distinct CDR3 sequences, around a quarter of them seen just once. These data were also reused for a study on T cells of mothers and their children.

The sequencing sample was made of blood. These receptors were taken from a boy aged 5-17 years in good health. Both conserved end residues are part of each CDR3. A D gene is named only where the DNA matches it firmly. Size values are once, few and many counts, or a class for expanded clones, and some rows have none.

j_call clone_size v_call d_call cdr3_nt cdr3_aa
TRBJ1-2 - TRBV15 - TGTGCCACCAGCAGAGATGCGACAGTCGGCTATGGCTACACCTTC CATSRDATVGYGYTF
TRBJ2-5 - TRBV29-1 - TGCAGCGTTGAAGATTTGTACCAAGAGACCCAGTACTTC CSVEDLYQETQYF
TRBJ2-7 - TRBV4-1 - TGCGCCAGCAGCCCATCGGACAGAAACTACGAGCAGTACTTC CASSPSDRNYEQYF
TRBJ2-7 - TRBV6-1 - TGTGCCAGCAGGAAAGGAAGCTCCTACGAGCAGTACTTC CASRKGSSYEQYF
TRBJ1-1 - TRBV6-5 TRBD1 TGTGACAGCAGTGACAGGGTTTACACTGAAGCTTTCTTT CDSSDRVYTEAFF
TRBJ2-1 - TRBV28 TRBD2 TGTGCCAGCAATCGACTAGCGGAGTACAATGAGCAGTTCTTC CASNRLAEYNEQFF
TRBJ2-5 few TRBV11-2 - TGTGCCAGCAGCACTTATCAGGGGGGGCCACAAGAGACCCAGTACTTC CASSTYQGGPQETQYF
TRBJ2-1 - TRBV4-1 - TGCGCCAGCAGCCAAGGTCGGTTTGGCTCCTACAATGAGCAGTTCTTC CASSQGRFGSYNEQFF
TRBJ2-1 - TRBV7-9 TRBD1 TGTGCCAGCAGCTACTCACCGGGACAGATGGTTGATGAGCAGTTCTTC CASSYSPGQMVDEQFF
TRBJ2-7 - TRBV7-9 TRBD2 TGTGCCAGCAGCTTAAGCTGGGCGGGGGGTGGCCGGGAGCAGTACTTC CASSLSWAGGGREQYF
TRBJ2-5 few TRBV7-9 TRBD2 TGTGCCAGCAGCGTATTGATGACTAGCGGACAAGAGACCCAGTACTTC CASSVLMTSGQETQYF
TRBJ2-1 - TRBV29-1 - TGCAGCGTTGTTGGTAGATTAACCTACAATGAGCAGTTCTTC CSVVGRLTYNEQFF
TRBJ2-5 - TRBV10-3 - TGTGCCATCAGTGAGTCGGGGGCCCCGGAGACCCAGCACTTC CAISESGAPETQHF
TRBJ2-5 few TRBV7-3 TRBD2 TGTGCCAGCAGAGCCGGGGGGGAGGAGACCCAGTACTTC CASRAGGEETQYF
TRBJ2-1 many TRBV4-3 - TGCGCCAGCAGCCAAGAACTAGGGTACAATGAGCAGTTCTTC CASSQELGYNEQFF
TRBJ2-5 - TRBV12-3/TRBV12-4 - TGTGCCAGCAGCCCCTGGTCAGGCCCTCGGGGGCAGTACTTC CASSPWSGPRGQYF